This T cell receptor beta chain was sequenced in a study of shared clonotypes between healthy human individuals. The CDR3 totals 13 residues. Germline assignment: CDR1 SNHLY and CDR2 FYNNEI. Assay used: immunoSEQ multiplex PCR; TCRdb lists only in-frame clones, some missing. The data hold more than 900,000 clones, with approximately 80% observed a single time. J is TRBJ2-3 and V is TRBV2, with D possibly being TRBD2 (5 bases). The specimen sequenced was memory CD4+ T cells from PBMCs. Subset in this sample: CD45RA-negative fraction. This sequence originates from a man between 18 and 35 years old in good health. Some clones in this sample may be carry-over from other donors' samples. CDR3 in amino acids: CASERESTDTQYF. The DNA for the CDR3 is TGTGCTTCCGAGAGGGAAAGCACAGATACGCAGTATTTT.